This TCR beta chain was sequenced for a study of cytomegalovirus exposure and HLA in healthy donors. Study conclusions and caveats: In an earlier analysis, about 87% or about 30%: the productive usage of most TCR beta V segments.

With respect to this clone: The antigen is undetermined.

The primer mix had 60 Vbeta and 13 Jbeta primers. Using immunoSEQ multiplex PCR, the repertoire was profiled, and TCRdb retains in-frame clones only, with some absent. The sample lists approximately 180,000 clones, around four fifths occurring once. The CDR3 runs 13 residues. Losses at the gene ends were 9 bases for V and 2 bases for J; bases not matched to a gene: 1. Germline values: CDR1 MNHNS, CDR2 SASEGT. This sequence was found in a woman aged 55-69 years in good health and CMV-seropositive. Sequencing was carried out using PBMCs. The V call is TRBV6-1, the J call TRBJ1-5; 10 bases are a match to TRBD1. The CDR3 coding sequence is TGTGCCAGAGGACAGGGGGGCAATCAGCCCCAGCATTTT. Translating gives CARGQGGNQPQHF.